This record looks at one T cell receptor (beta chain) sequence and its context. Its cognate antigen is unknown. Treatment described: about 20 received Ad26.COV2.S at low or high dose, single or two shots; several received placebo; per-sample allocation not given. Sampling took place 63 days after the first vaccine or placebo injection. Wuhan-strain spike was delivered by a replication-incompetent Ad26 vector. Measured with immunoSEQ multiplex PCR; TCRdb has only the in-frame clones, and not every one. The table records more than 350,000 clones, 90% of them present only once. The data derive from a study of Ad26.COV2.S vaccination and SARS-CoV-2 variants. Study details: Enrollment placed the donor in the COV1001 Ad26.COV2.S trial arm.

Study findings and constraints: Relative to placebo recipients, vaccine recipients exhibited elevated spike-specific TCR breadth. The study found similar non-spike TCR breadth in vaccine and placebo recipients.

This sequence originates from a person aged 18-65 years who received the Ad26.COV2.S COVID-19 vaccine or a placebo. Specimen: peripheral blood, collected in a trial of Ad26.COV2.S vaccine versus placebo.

The CDR3 here is CASILRASGSANTGELFF. CDR3 sequence (DNA): TGTGCCAGTATTCTGAGGGCTAGCGGGAGTGCTAACACCGGGGAGCTGTTTTTT. The chain employs TRBV19 and TRBJ2-2; 10 nucleotides line up with TRBD2. CDR1 and CDR2 from the germline V gene are LNHDA and SQIVND (reference sequence). Losses at the gene ends were 7 bases for V and 2 bases for J; bases not matched to a gene: 13. This CDR3 is built from 18 residues.